The present T cell receptor beta chain was sequenced within a study of blood T cell repertoires in COVID-19. Patients at the Seattle site were enrolled during active infection and followed longitudinally. V was cut by 4 bases and J by 4 bases, with 13 bases left in between. The CDR3 spans 14 residues. In germline, CDR1 is SGHTA, CDR2 FQGNSA. Assay: immunoSEQ multiplex PCR; the TCRdb copy retains only in-frame clones and omits some. The sample carries about 300,000 clones, roughly 92% recorded once. Sequencing was performed on peripheral blood. This TCR came from a young woman with COVID-19, enrolled during active disease. This sequence joins TRBV7-2 and TRBJ1-2, with D uncertain. The CDR3 region is CASSWGGNVYGYTF. CDR3 nucleotides: TGTGCCAGCAGCTGGGGAGGGAATGTCTATGGCTACACCTTC. Full variable domain (rest looked up from reference TRBV7-2 and TRBJ1-2): GAGVSQSPSNKVTEKGKDVELRCDPISGHTALYWYRQSLGQGLEFLIYFQGNSAPDKSGLPSDRFSAERTGGSVSTLTIQRTQQEDSAVYLCASSWGGNVYGYTFGSGTRLTVV.